Below are 6 T cell receptor beta chains sequenced from a single sample in a study of cytomegalovirus exposure and HLA in healthy donors (dated by TCRdb to 2015 to 2018). The library was prepared using the immunoSEQ multiplex PCR assay. The multiplex PCR relied on a mix of 60 forward primers for TCR Vbeta segments and 13 reverse primers for TCR Jbeta segments. In its TCRdb copy, this immuneACCESS table keeps in-frame sequences only and misses some clones. Where compared with another copy, unresolved V genes explain less than half of these, and the others have no known cause. Counted in this sample were some 140,000 clones; about four fifths of them appeared once. The leading ten clones occupy approximately 4.3% of the sample. Sequencing was carried out using PBMCs. Source of these receptors: a man aged 25 to 40 in good health.

The chain is built from TRBV27 and TRBJ2-5; D uncertain. V was trimmed by 2 bases and J by 0 bases, leaving 7 bases between them. Looked up from germline, CDR1 is MNHEY and CDR2 is SMNVEV (reference sequence). The CDR3 is 14 residues long. CDR3: CASSLNPDQETQYF. CDR3 sequence (DNA): TGTGCCAGCAGTTTAAATCCAGACCAAGAGACCCAGTACTTC.

This sequence joins TRBV16 and TRBJ2-7, with 7 bases aligning to TRBD1. This CDR3 contains 14 residues. Trimming removed 0 bases from V and 5 bases from J; junction bases left unmatched: 4. The germline CDR1 and CDR2 sequences are KGHSY and FQNENV. The CDR3 is CASSQSYRGHEQYF. The CDR3 DNA follows: TGTGCCAGCAGCCAATCTTACAGGGGCCACGAGCAGTACTTC.

The rearrangement links TRBV7-9 to TRBJ2-7, with D perhaps matching TRBD1 (5 bases). The V and J ends lost 2 bases and 6 bases respectively, with 8 bases between them. The CDR3 loop spans 12 amino acids. Germline V gives CDR1 SEHNR, CDR2 FQNEAQ (reference sequence). This CDR3 reads CASSLQGSEQYF. CDR3 DNA sequence: TGTGCCAGCAGCTTACAGGGATCCGAGCAGTACTTC. Supplemented by reference TRBV7-9 and TRBJ2-7, the full variable domain reads DTGVSQNPRHKITKRGQNVTFRCDPISEHNRLYWYRQTLGQGPEFLTYFQNEAQLEKSRLLSDRFSAERPKGSFSTLEIQRTEQGDSAMYLCASSLQGSEQYFGPGTRLTVT.

The chain combines TRBV28 with TRBJ2-6, with TRBD2 matching over 7 bases. V lost 7 bases to trimming and J lost 3 bases; unmatched junction nucleotides: 12. The CDR3 extends over 17 amino acids. From germline, CDR1 is MDHEN and CDR2 SYDVKM. This CDR3 reads CASNPGLGEGGANVLTF. The CDR3 nucleotides read TGTGCCAGCAACCCCGGGTTGGGGGAGGGTGGGGCCAACGTCCTGACTTTC.

J is TRBJ2-7 and V is TRBV20-1; the D is unclear. Germline loops: CDR1 DFQATT, CDR2 SNEGSKA (reference sequence). The CDR3 length is 11 residues. Trimming removed 7 bases at V and 2 bases at J, with 9 bases between. CDR3 sequence reads: CSGQAPYEQYF. CDR3 coding DNA: TGCAGTGGGCAGGCCCCCTACGAGCAGTACTTC.

This chain joins TRBV19 and TRBJ1-1; D not certain. The CDR3 is 12 residues long. Trimming took off 3 bases at V and 6 bases at J, with 8 bases between the two ends. The germline V gene has CDR1 LNHDA and CDR2 SQIVND (reference sequence). The DNA for the CDR3 is TGTGCCAGTAGTATCCCCCCGGCTGAAGCTTTCTTT. It codes for CASSIPPAEAFF.